Presented here are 10 T cell receptor beta chains from one specimen sequenced in a study of cytomegalovirus exposure and HLA in healthy donors. Primers: 60 Vbeta forward and 13 Jbeta reverse. Generated by immunoSEQ multiplex PCR, the TCRdb table keeps only in-frame clones and is missing some. Among about 82,000 clones listed, approximately 80% were seen once. The specimen was PBMCs. These receptors were obtained from a human donor in good health.

V and J are TRBV27 and TRBJ1-1; D is possibly TRBD1 (6 bases). The CDR3 length is 15 residues. The germline V gene encodes CDR1 MNHEY and CDR2 SMNVEV (reference sequence). Trimming shortened V by 5 bases and J by 0 bases, and 13 bases separated the two germline ends. The CDR3 region is CASSPLRGLNTEAFF. CDR3 coding DNA: TGTGCCAGCAGTCCTTTGAGGGGGTTGAACACTGAAGCTTTCTTT.

The CDR3 sequence is CASSLRVTDTEAFF. CDR3 in DNA: TGTGCCAGCAGCCTTAGAGTTACGGACACTGAAGCTTTCTTT. V gene TRBV5-5 combines with J gene TRBJ1-1, with D uncertain. The CDR3 is 14 amino acids. Germline CDR1 reads SGHKS; CDR2 reads YYEKEE (reference sequence). Trimming shortened V by 4 bases and J by 3 bases, and 13 bases separated the two germline ends.

The chain carries TRBV30 and TRBJ1-1; a possible D gene is TRBD1 (5 bases). CDR1 and CDR2 from the germline V gene are GTSNPN and SVGIG (reference sequence). The CDR3 is 15 amino acids. The V gene lost 1 base and the J gene lost 1 base, with 13 bases spanning the gap. The CDR3 here is CAWSAWGGWNTEAFF. The CDR3 region has the DNA TGTGCCTGGAGTGCTTGGGGGGGATGGAACACTGAAGCTTTCTTT.

The chain is built from TRBV5-8 and TRBJ2-3; tentatively, D is TRBD2 (5 bases). The CDR3 runs 12 residues. Between the trimmed V and J ends, which lost 5 bases and 11 bases, there was a span of 15 bases. The germline V gene has CDR1 SGHTS and CDR2 YDEGEE. The CDR3: CASSSSGYQQYF. In nucleotides, the CDR3 is TGTGCCAGCAGTTCGAGCGGTTACCAGCAGTATTTT.

This clone has more than one count but fewer than ten. J is TRBJ2-2 and V is TRBV7-8; D might be TRBD1 (6 bases). The V end lost 1 base, the J end lost 3 bases, and 9 bases lay between the germline ends. The V gene's germline CDR1 is SGHVS and CDR2 FQNEAQ. This CDR3 contains 15 residues. The CDR3 DNA follows: TGTGCCAGCAGCTTAGAACAGGGTTACACCGGGGAGCTGTTTTTT. It codes for CASSLEQGYTGELFF.

The CDR3 DNA reads as TGTGCCAGCAGCTTAGGTACGGGGTCACCCCTCCACTTT. Translation: CASSLGTGSPLHF. V gene TRBV7-9 combines with J gene TRBJ1-6; D unresolved. V was pared by 1 base and J by 10 bases, with 8 bases between. CDR1 and CDR2 (germline): SEHNR, FQNEAQ (reference sequence). The CDR3 spans 13 residues.

The V and J genes are TRBV18 and TRBJ1-6, with D tentatively TRBD1 (5 bases). Germline assignment: CDR1 KGHSH and CDR2 LQKENI. CDR3 length: 15 amino acids. The V and J ends lost 5 bases and 7 bases respectively, with 15 bases between them. CDR3 in DNA: TGTGCCAGCTCATCGTCTCGGGGGGAGAATTCACCCCTCCACTTT. Encoded protein: CASSSSRGENSPLHF.

The chain combines TRBV18 with TRBJ2-7; the D is unclear. V lost 1 base, J lost 5 bases, and 15 bases lay in between. Germline lookup yields CDR1 KGHSH and CDR2 LQKENI. CDR3 length equals 15 residues. In DNA, the CDR3 is TGTGCCAGCTCACCACTAGCTAACAACCAAAACGAGCAGTACTTC. Translation: CASSPLANNQNEQYF. The whole variable domain, filled in from reference TRBV18 and TRBJ2-7, reads NAGVMQNPRHLVRRRGQEARLRCSPMKGHSHVYWYRQLPEEGLKFMVYLQKENIIDESGMPKERFSAEFPKEGPSILRIQQVVRGDSAAYFCASSPLANNQNEQYFGPGTRLTVT.

The genes are TRBV6-5 and TRBJ1-2; 7 positions agree with TRBD1. Per germline, CDR1 MNHEY and CDR2 SVGAGI. The ends lost 6 bases at V and 14 bases at J; junction bases unmatched: 12. This CDR3 spans 12 amino acids. CDR3 nucleotides: TGTGCCAGCAGGGATTGGGGACAGAATGTGACCTTC. It is translated as CASRDWGQNVTF.

DNA of the CDR3: TGTGCCAGCAGCTCCGAACCGGGACTAGCGGGGAACACCGGGGAGCTGTTTTTT. Translated, it gives CASSSEPGLAGNTGELFF. The gene calls are TRBV5-6 and TRBJ2-2; TRBD2 matches 12 bases. The junction had 7 bases not matched to a gene; V was cut back by 3 bases and J by 1 base. Looked up from germline, CDR1 is SGHDT and CDR2 is YYEEEE. The CDR3 is 18 amino acids.